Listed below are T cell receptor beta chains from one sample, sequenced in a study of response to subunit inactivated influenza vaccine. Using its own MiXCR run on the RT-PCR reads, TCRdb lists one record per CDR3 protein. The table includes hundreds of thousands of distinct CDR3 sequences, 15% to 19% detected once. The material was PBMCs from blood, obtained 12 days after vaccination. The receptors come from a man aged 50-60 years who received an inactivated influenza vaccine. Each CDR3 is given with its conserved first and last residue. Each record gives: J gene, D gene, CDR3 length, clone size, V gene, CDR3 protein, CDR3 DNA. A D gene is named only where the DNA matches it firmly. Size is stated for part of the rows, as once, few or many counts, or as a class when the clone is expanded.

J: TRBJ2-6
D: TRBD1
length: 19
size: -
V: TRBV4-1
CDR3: CASSRGQGGRVSGANVLTF
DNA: TGCGCCAGCAGCCGAGGACAGGGGGGGAGGGTATCTGGGGCCAACGTCCTGACTTTC

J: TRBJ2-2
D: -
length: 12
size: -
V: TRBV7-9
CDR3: CASRLATGELFF
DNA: TGTGCCAGCAGACTCGCCACCGGGGAGCTGTTTTTT

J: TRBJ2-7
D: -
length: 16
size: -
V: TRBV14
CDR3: CASSQGRGSPSYEQYF
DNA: TGTGCCAGCAGCCAAGGTCGCGGGTCCCCCTCCTACGAGCAGTACTTC

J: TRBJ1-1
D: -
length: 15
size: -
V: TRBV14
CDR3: CASSQVISRYTEAFF
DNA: TGTGCCAGCAGCCAAGTCATATCCCGGTACACTGAAGCTTTCTTT

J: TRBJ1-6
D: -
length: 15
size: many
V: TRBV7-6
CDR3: CASSSTGTHNSPLHF
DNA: TGTGCCAGCAGCTCGACCGGGACACATAATTCACCCCTCCACTTT

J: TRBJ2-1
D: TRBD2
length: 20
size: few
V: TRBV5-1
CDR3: CASAITPGLAGLAFYNEQFF
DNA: TGCGCCAGCGCTATCACCCCAGGACTAGCGGGACTGGCGTTCTACAATGAGCAGTTCTTC

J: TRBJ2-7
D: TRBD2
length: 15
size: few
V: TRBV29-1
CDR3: CSVVFGREQSYEQYF
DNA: TGCAGCGTTGTTTTCGGGCGGGAGCAGTCCTACGAGCAGTACTTC

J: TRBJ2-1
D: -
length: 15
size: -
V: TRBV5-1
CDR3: CASSLALTSYNEQFF
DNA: TGCGCCAGCAGCTTGGCCTTGACTAGCTACAATGAGCAGTTCTTC

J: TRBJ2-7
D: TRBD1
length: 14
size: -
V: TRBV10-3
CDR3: CASMGQGGAYEQYF
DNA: TGTGCCAGCATGGGACAGGGAGGAGCCTACGAGCAGTACTTC

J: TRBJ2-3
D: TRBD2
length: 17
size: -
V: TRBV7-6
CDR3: CASSLAVGTSVTDTQYF
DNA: TGTGCCAGCAGCTTAGCCGTTGGGACTAGCGTAACAGATACGCAGTATTTT

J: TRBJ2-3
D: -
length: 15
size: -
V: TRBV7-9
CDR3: CASSLYVTSTDTQYF
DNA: TGTGCCAGCAGCTTATACGTGACTAGCACAGATACGCAGTATTTT

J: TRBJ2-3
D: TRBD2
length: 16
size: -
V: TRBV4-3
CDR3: CASSQDWASGLRTQYF
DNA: TGCGCCAGCAGCCAAGATTGGGCTAGCGGACTTAGAACGCAGTATTTT

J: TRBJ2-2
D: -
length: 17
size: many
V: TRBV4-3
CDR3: CASSQDSRGPYTGELFF
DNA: TGCGCCAGCAGCCAAGATTCGCGGGGGCCCTACACCGGGGAGCTGTTTTTT

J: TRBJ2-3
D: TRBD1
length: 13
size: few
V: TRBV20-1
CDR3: CSPRTGQTDTQYF
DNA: TGCAGTCCGCGGACAGGGCAAACAGATACGCAGTATTTT

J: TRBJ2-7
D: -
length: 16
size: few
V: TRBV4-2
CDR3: CASSHILGLNRYEQYF
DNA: TGTGCCAGCAGCCACATCCTAGGACTAAACAGGTACGAGCAGTACTTC

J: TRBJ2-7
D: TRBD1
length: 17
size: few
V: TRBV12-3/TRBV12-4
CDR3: CASSLPTDRGGSYEQYF
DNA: TGTGCCAGCAGTTTACCAACCGACAGGGGAGGCTCCTACGAGCAGTACTTC

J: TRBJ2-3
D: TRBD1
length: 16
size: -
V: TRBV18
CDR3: CASSPPLRGPTDTQYF
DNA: TGTGCCAGCTCACCACCTTTAAGGGGGCCCACAGATACGCAGTATTTT

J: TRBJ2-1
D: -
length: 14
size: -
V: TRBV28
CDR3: CASSSQGSRDEQFF
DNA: TGTGCCAGCAGTTCCCAGGGGTCGCGGGATGAGCAGTTCTTC

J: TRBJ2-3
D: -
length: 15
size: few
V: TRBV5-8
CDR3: CASSLDQGITDTQYF
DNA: TGTGCCAGCAGCTTGGACCAGGGGATCACAGATACGCAGTATTTT

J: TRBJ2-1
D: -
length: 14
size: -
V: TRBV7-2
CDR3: CASSSSPSYNEQFF
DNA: TGTGCCAGCAGCTCCAGCCCCTCCTACAATGAGCAGTTCTTC

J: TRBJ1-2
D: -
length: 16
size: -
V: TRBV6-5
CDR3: CASSSVYRWALYGYTF
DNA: TGTGCCAGCAGTTCCGTATACAGGTGGGCTCTATATGGCTACACCTTC

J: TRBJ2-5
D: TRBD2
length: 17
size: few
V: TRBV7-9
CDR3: CASSSSWGLKKPETQYF
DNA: TGTGCCAGCAGCTCCTCTTGGGGACTAAAGAAACCGGAGACCCAGTACTTC

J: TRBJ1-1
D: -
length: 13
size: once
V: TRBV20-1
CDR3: CSARDEGYTEAFF
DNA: TGCAGTGCTAGAGATGAGGGATACACTGAAGCTTTCTTT

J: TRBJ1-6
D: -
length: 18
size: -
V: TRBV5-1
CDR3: CASSLGSQGITYNSPLHF
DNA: TGCGCCAGCAGCTTGGGGTCACAAGGGATCACCTATAATTCACCCCTCCACTTT

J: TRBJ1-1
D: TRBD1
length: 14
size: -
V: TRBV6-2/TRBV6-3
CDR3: CASSYRDRGTEAFF
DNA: TGTGCCAGCAGTTACCGCGACAGGGGGACTGAAGCTTTCTTT

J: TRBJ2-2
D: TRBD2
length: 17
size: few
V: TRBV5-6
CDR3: CASSWQAVSGSTGELFF
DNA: TGTGCCAGCAGCTGGCAGGCGGTTAGCGGGTCCACCGGGGAGCTGTTTTTT

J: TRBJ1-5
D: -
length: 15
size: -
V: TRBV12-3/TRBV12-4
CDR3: CASSSGRGANQPQHF
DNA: TGTGCCAGCAGTTCCGGGCGGGGAGCGAATCAGCCCCAGCATTTT

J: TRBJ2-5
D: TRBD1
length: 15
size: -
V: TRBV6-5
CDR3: CASSYSGQGAETQYF
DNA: TGTGCCAGCAGTTACTCAGGCCAGGGGGCTGAGACCCAGTACTTC

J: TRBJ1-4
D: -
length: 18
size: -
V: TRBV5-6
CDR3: CASSSHYSTGSRDEKLFF
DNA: TGTGCCAGCAGCTCCCACTATTCGACGGGATCCAGGGATGAAAAACTGTTTTTT

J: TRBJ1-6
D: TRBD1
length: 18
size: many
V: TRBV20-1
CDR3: CSARNIPTGASYNSPLHF
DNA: TGCAGTGCTAGAAATATCCCGACAGGGGCCTCCTATAATTCACCCCTCCACTTT

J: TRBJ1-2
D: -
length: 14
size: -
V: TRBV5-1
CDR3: CASSATGMGYGYTF
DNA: TGCGCCAGCAGCGCCACAGGGATGGGCTATGGCTACACCTTC

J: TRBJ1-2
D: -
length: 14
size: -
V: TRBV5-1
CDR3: CASRLPGTNYGYTF
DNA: TGCGCCAGCAGACTTCCCGGGACGAACTATGGCTACACCTTC

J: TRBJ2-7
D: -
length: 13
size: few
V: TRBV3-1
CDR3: CASATVIGVEQYF
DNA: TGTGCCAGTGCGACAGTTATTGGAGTCGAGCAGTACTTC

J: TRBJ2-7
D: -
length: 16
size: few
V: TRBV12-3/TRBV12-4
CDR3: CASSFTLRAKTYEQYF
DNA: TGTGCCAGCAGTTTCACGCTGCGGGCCAAAACCTACGAGCAGTACTTC

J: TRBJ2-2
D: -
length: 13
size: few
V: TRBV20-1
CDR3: CSANRENTGELFF
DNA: TGCAGTGCTAACCGGGAGAACACCGGGGAGCTGTTTTTT

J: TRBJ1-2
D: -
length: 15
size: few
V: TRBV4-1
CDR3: CASSQVLNARYGYTF
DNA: TGCGCCAGCAGCCAAGTTCTTAACGCGCGCTATGGCTACACCTTC

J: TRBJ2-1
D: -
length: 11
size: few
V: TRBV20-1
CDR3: CSATRAYEQFF
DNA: TGCAGCGCAACCAGGGCCTATGAGCAGTTCTTC

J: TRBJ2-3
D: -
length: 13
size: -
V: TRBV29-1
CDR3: CSVALALPDTQYF
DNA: TGCAGCGTTGCGTTAGCATTGCCAGATACGCAGTATTTT

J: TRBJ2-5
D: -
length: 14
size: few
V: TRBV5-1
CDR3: CASSSTDSRETQYF
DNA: TGCGCCAGCAGCTCCACAGACAGTCGGGAGACCCAGTACTTC

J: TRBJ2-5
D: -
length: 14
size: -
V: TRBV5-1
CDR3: CASSFGQYQETQYF
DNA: TGCGCCAGCAGCTTTGGTCAGTACCAAGAGACCCAGTACTTC

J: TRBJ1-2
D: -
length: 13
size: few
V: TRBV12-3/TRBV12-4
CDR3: CASSFAGYSGYTF
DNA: TGTGCCAGCAGTTTCGCAGGGTATAGTGGCTACACCTTC

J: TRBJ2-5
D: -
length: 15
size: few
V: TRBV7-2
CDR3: CASSLAGINQETQYF
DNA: TGTGCCAGCAGCTTGGCGGGGATAAACCAAGAGACCCAGTACTTC

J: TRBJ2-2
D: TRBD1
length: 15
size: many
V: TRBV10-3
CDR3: CAIRGQGTTTGELFF
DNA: TGTGCCATCAGGGGACAGGGGACTACGACCGGGGAGCTGTTTTTT